This TCR beta chain was retrieved from a study of blood T cell repertoires in COVID-19 (TCRdb year 2020). Concerning the study at large: The collaborator samples originated in the United States, Italy and Spain and spanned the acute and convalescent phases of COVID-19. The material from the prospective study consisted of cDNA or gDNA derived from T cells, B-cell-depleted T cells, or PBMCs. Subjects who had been exposed to COVID-19, were actively infected with it, or had recovered from it provided the deeply sampled blood TCRbeta repertoires that made up the dataset. A freely available public database, intended as a resource for researchers studying the immune response to SARS-CoV-2, is where the repertoires were released. Samples came from the ongoing ImmuneRACE study (first 160 participants) plus 1,254 subjects from 6 global collaborators. A de-identified subject ID, COVID-19 status, age in years and sex were almost always included in the sample metadata. Where available, HLA class I and class II types were taken from metadata supplied by the sample provider and were not determined by assay-based typing. Broader findings and caveats from the paper: The quantity of clinical and demographic metadata differed by source and by participant and was supplied without curation.

The germline V gene (reference sequence) yields GTSNPN for CDR1 and SVGIG for CDR2. The V end gives up 4 bases and the J end 7 bases, leaving 4 bases in the junction not matched to a gene. Including cysteine and phenylalanine, the CDR3 has 13 amino acids. Only the CDR3 region is kept as DNA, spanning 39 bases read in frame from base 1. TCRbeta CDR3 regions were amplified from genomic DNA by means of the immunoSEQ Assay, a bias-controlled multiplex PCR. Turning to the authors' computational methods: The number of nucleated cells in each sample was estimated by amplification of reference gene primers within the assay. Sequence reads were collapsed and filtered to measure the absolute abundance of every unique TCRbeta CDR3 rearrangement. Productive Simpson clonality was computed per sample as the square root of Simpson's diversity index over productive rearrangements. TCRdb retrieved this table from immuneACCESS and kept in-frame rearrangements only. Not all clones are present; in checked studies, unresolved V genes account for under half, and no reason is known for the remainder. V and J calls and clone size are given by that table; D and trimming were obtained from the DNA. The sample profile shows about 52,000 clones; approximately 83% of them were found once. Clones ranked in the top ten supply about 9.9% of the sample.

For this clone: Its antigen remains undetermined. Base qualities are not recorded, but no much larger clone differs from it by a single base.

In Seattle, one collaborating source enrolled patients while the infection was active and tracked those patients longitudinally over the course of disease. Each collaborating institution followed its own protocols to collect whole blood in K2EDTA tubes. Collaborator samples were shipped for TCRbeta analysis as frozen whole blood, isolated PBMCs, or DNA extracted from either sample type. The sequenced material came from peripheral blood. This clonotype was obtained from an elderly man with COVID-19, enrolled during active disease. The chain is assembled from TRBV30 and TRBJ1-5; TRBD1 agrees with 10 junctional bases. In nucleotide form, the sequence is TGTGCCTGGAATCCGACAGGGGGCCAGCCCCAGCATTTT. The translation is CAWNPTGGQPQHF.